A selection of T cell receptor beta chains follows, all from one sample in a study of T cell clones after liver transplantation. The repertoire was sequenced with immunoSEQ multiplex PCR; TCRdb's copy has only in-frame clones and lacks some. The sample lists some 60,000 clones; 70% were seen once. The source was CD4+ T cells from blood, collected at the roughly 16-month timepoint. The receptors here all came from a human patient who received a liver transplant. The graft donor may account for some of the T cells. CDR3s include the opening cysteine and the closing phenylalanine or tryptophan. The order of the fields is V gene, J gene, clone size, D gene, CDR3 DNA, CDR3 protein. D genes are given only for firm matches. Clone size is not always given. Where it is, it says once, few, many or a class for expanded clones.

v_call: TRBV6-6; j_call: TRBJ2-7; clone_size: -; d_call: -; cdr3_nt: TGTGCCAGCAGTCTCGAGTTCCCCTACGAGCAGTACTTC; cdr3_aa: CASSLEFPYEQYF
v_call: TRBV5-1; j_call: TRBJ2-1; clone_size: -; d_call: TRBD1; cdr3_nt: TGCGCCAGCAGCGGACAGGGGGGGAGCAATGAGCAGTTCTTC; cdr3_aa: CASSGQGGSNEQFF
v_call: TRBV28; j_call: TRBJ2-3; clone_size: -; d_call: TRBD2; cdr3_nt: TGTGCCAGCAGTTTTTCCGCGGGGGGGCCCCGGGATACGCAGTATTTT; cdr3_aa: CASSFSAGGPRDTQYF
v_call: TRBV2; j_call: TRBJ2-4; clone_size: -; d_call: -; cdr3_nt: TGTGCCAGCAGCTCTGGGGGCAAAAACATTCAGTACTTC; cdr3_aa: CASSSGGKNIQYF
v_call: TRBV28; j_call: TRBJ1-1; clone_size: -; d_call: -; cdr3_nt: TGTGCCAGCAGTTGGGGGTACACTGAAGCTTTCTTT; cdr3_aa: CASSWGYTEAFF
v_call: TRBV5-6; j_call: TRBJ1-2; clone_size: few; d_call: TRBD1; cdr3_nt: TGTGCCAGCAGCTCGACCTACAGGGGGCCTTATACCCTCTATGGCTACACCTTC; cdr3_aa: CASSSTYRGPYTLYGYTF
v_call: TRBV5-1; j_call: TRBJ2-3; clone_size: -; d_call: -; cdr3_nt: TGCGCCAGCAGCTTGGATACCCGAAACACAGATACGCAGTATTTT; cdr3_aa: CASSLDTRNTDTQYF
v_call: TRBV6-1; j_call: TRBJ2-3; clone_size: -; d_call: TRBD2; cdr3_nt: TGTGCCAGCAGTGAAGTAGCGGGGGGCACAGATACGCAGTATTTT; cdr3_aa: CASSEVAGGTDTQYF
v_call: TRBV7-2; j_call: TRBJ2-6; clone_size: -; d_call: -; cdr3_nt: TGTGCCAGCAGCCCGCAAACAGGGTTTACTGGGGCCAACGTCCTGACTTTC; cdr3_aa: CASSPQTGFTGANVLTF
v_call: TRBV5-8; j_call: TRBJ2-7; clone_size: few; d_call: TRBD1; cdr3_nt: TGTGCCAGCAGCTTTCTGGGACAGGGTTCCGAGCAGTACTTC; cdr3_aa: CASSFLGQGSEQYF
v_call: TRBV18; j_call: TRBJ2-3; clone_size: few; d_call: TRBD2; cdr3_nt: TGTGCCAGCTCACTGGGGACTAGCGGGGCAGATACGCAGTATTTT; cdr3_aa: CASSLGTSGADTQYF
v_call: TRBV7-9; j_call: TRBJ2-5; clone_size: -; d_call: -; cdr3_nt: TGTGCCAGCAGCCCTGTCACGGAGACCCAGTACTTC; cdr3_aa: CASSPVTETQYF
v_call: TRBV19; j_call: TRBJ1-1; clone_size: -; d_call: -; cdr3_nt: TGTGCCAGTAGAATACAAGACCTTAACACTGAAGCTTTCTTT; cdr3_aa: CASRIQDLNTEAFF
v_call: TRBV13; j_call: TRBJ1-1; clone_size: -; d_call: TRBD1; cdr3_nt: TGTGCCAGCAGCTATGACAGGGACCTTGAAGCTTTCTTT; cdr3_aa: CASSYDRDLEAFF
v_call: TRBV18; j_call: TRBJ1-1; clone_size: -; d_call: TRBD1; cdr3_nt: TGTGCCAGCTCACCTCAAGACAGGGGTAACACTGAAGCTTTCTTT; cdr3_aa: CASSPQDRGNTEAFF
v_call: TRBV5-1; j_call: TRBJ2-5; clone_size: -; d_call: -; cdr3_nt: TGCGCCAGCAGCCCAGGAGGGAGGGGGGAGACCCAGTACTTC; cdr3_aa: CASSPGGRGETQYF
v_call: TRBV11-2; j_call: TRBJ2-3; clone_size: -; d_call: TRBD1; cdr3_nt: TGTGCCAGCAGCCAACACCGGGGACAGGGGGCTACAGATACGCAGTATTTT; cdr3_aa: CASSQHRGQGATDTQYF
v_call: TRBV5-4; j_call: TRBJ2-2; clone_size: -; d_call: -; cdr3_nt: TGTGCCAGCAGCTTTACCCCCGGAACAAGGACCGGGGAGCTGTTTTTT; cdr3_aa: CASSFTPGTRTGELFF
v_call: TRBV20-1; j_call: TRBJ2-5; clone_size: -; d_call: -; cdr3_nt: TGCAGTCCATGGTATAGCGAGACCCAGTACTTC; cdr3_aa: CSPWYSETQYF
v_call: TRBV27; j_call: TRBJ2-1; clone_size: few; d_call: TRBD2; cdr3_nt: TGTGCCAGCAGTTACCGGCTAGCGGGAGGGTTCAATGAGCAGTTCTTC; cdr3_aa: CASSYRLAGGFNEQFF
v_call: TRBV29-1; j_call: TRBJ2-7; clone_size: -; d_call: -; cdr3_nt: TGCAGCGTTGCCTTCGGGGTAATGGAAGGTGGGGAGCAGTACTTC; cdr3_aa: CSVAFGVMEGGEQYF
v_call: TRBV28; j_call: TRBJ2-4; clone_size: -; d_call: -; cdr3_nt: TGTGCCAGCAGCTCCGGCGTAGGGGGAGCCAAAAACATTCAGTACTTC; cdr3_aa: CASSSGVGGAKNIQYF
v_call: TRBV5-4; j_call: TRBJ1-2; clone_size: -; d_call: TRBD1; cdr3_nt: TGTGCCAGCAGCTTAGCGACAGGGGGCGTTGGCTACACCTTC; cdr3_aa: CASSLATGGVGYTF
v_call: TRBV15; j_call: TRBJ1-2; clone_size: many; d_call: TRBD1; cdr3_nt: TGTGCCACCAGCAGAGATAGTAAGAGGACAGGGGCTGACTATGGCTACACCTTC; cdr3_aa: CATSRDSKRTGADYGYTF
v_call: TRBV5-4; j_call: TRBJ2-1; clone_size: once; d_call: -; cdr3_nt: TGTGCCAGCAGCCCTCACGGGGGAGGCTACAATGAGCAGTTCTTC; cdr3_aa: CASSPHGGGYNEQFF
v_call: TRBV19; j_call: TRBJ1-4; clone_size: few; d_call: -; cdr3_nt: TGTGCCAGTAGCCCCGGCATTCGGACTAATGAAAAACTGTTTTTT; cdr3_aa: CASSPGIRTNEKLFF
v_call: TRBV12-5; j_call: TRBJ2-1; clone_size: few; d_call: -; cdr3_nt: TGTGCTAGTGGTTTGAGTGGGTGGGAGTGGACCAACGACGAGCAGTTCTTC; cdr3_aa: CASGLSGWEWTNDEQFF
v_call: TRBV19; j_call: TRBJ2-2; clone_size: -; d_call: TRBD2; cdr3_nt: TGTGCCAGTAACGGGGGGTTCACCGGGGAGCTGTTTTTT; cdr3_aa: CASNGGFTGELFF
v_call: TRBV19; j_call: TRBJ2-1; clone_size: -; d_call: -; cdr3_nt: TGTGCCAGTAGTGCCTCAGCATCCCACTACAATGAGCAGTTCTTC; cdr3_aa: CASSASASHYNEQFF
v_call: TRBV19; j_call: TRBJ1-3; clone_size: -; d_call: -; cdr3_nt: TGTGCCACCTCCGACTGGAGCTCTGGAAACACCATATATTTT; cdr3_aa: CATSDWSSGNTIYF
v_call: TRBV30; j_call: TRBJ2-7; clone_size: once; d_call: -; cdr3_nt: TGTGCCTGGAGTGTTCTGCGTTTCGATTCAGAGCAGTACTTC; cdr3_aa: CAWSVLRFDSEQYF
v_call: TRBV7-9; j_call: TRBJ1-2; clone_size: once; d_call: -; cdr3_nt: TGTGCCAGCAGCTTAGAGGGGATGGGGACTGGCTACACCTTC; cdr3_aa: CASSLEGMGTGYTF
v_call: TRBV18; j_call: TRBJ1-6; clone_size: -; d_call: -; cdr3_nt: TGTGCCAGCTCACCACCTGCGGGACGGTTTAATTCACCCCTCCACTTT; cdr3_aa: CASSPPAGRFNSPLHF
v_call: TRBV30; j_call: TRBJ1-2; clone_size: -; d_call: TRBD1; cdr3_nt: TGTGCCTGGAGTGTACACCCGTTAATCATATACCGGGACAGGGGATACGATAGAGATGGCTACACCTTC; cdr3_aa: CAWSVHPLIIYRDRGYDRDGYTF
v_call: TRBV4-1; j_call: TRBJ2-1; clone_size: -; d_call: TRBD2; cdr3_nt: TGCGCCAGCAGCCAAGATCTAGGGACTAGCGGCTACAATGAGCAGTTCTTC; cdr3_aa: CASSQDLGTSGYNEQFF
v_call: TRBV5-1; j_call: TRBJ2-6; clone_size: -; d_call: -; cdr3_nt: TGCGCCAGCAGCTCCAGGGCTTCTGGGGCCAACGTCCTGACTTTC; cdr3_aa: CASSSRASGANVLTF
v_call: TRBV19; j_call: TRBJ2-1; clone_size: few; d_call: TRBD2; cdr3_nt: TGTGCCAGTAGAGTCGGAGCGGGAGTAAATGAGCAGTTCTTC; cdr3_aa: CASRVGAGVNEQFF
v_call: TRBV5-6; j_call: TRBJ1-4; clone_size: -; d_call: -; cdr3_nt: TGTGCCAGCAGCTTGCGTGTACCGGGGAATGAAAAACTGTTTTTT; cdr3_aa: CASSLRVPGNEKLFF
v_call: TRBV18; j_call: TRBJ1-5; clone_size: -; d_call: -; cdr3_nt: TGTGCCAGCTCACCAAATAGCAATCAGCCCCAGCATTTT; cdr3_aa: CASSPNSNQPQHF
v_call: TRBV11-2; j_call: TRBJ2-3; clone_size: -; d_call: -; cdr3_nt: TGTGCCAGCAGCTTAGTGAGGCTGGGGAACGCAGATACGCAGTATTTT; cdr3_aa: CASSLVRLGNADTQYF
v_call: TRBV30; j_call: TRBJ1-1; clone_size: once; d_call: -; cdr3_nt: TGTGCCTGGAACCCGGGACCTAAGGACACTGAAGCTTTCTTT; cdr3_aa: CAWNPGPKDTEAFF
v_call: TRBV6-5; j_call: TRBJ2-5; clone_size: -; d_call: -; cdr3_nt: TGTGCCAGCAAGGGGGGGCGACAAGAGACCCAGTACTTC; cdr3_aa: CASKGGRQETQYF
v_call: TRBV5-4; j_call: TRBJ1-1; clone_size: -; d_call: -; cdr3_nt: TGTGCCAGCAGCAGCCTTGACACCGACACTGAAGCTTTCTTT; cdr3_aa: CASSSLDTDTEAFF
v_call: TRBV28; j_call: TRBJ1-2; clone_size: -; d_call: TRBD1; cdr3_nt: TGTGCCAGCAGGACAGGGCGGGGCTATGGCTACACCTTC; cdr3_aa: CASRTGRGYGYTF
v_call: TRBV7-2; j_call: TRBJ1-3; clone_size: -; d_call: -; cdr3_nt: TGTGCCAGCAGCCCCGCTAAGGGTTTACCTGGAAACACCATATATTTT; cdr3_aa: CASSPAKGLPGNTIYF
v_call: TRBV28; j_call: TRBJ2-7; clone_size: -; d_call: TRBD1; cdr3_nt: TGTGCCAGCAGTTTATTCGGGACAGGGGGTTACGAGCAGTACTTC; cdr3_aa: CASSLFGTGGYEQYF
v_call: TRBV2; j_call: TRBJ2-3; clone_size: once; d_call: -; cdr3_nt: TGTTCGGTGGGGCACTCCACAGATACGCAGTATTTT; cdr3_aa: CSVGHSTDTQYF
v_call: TRBV6-1; j_call: TRBJ1-2; clone_size: -; d_call: -; cdr3_nt: TGTGCCAGCAGTGAGCTCAAGGGGCTGATTCCTCTTGGCTACACCTTC; cdr3_aa: CASSELKGLIPLGYTF
v_call: TRBV7-2; j_call: TRBJ1-2; clone_size: -; d_call: TRBD1; cdr3_nt: TGTGCCAGCAGCCCCGCGTCGGGCAGGGGGTACGGCTATGGCTACACCTTC; cdr3_aa: CASSPASGRGYGYGYTF
v_call: TRBV28; j_call: TRBJ2-1; clone_size: -; d_call: -; cdr3_nt: TGTGCCAGCAGTTCACAAAGCGGATACAATGAGCAGTTCTTC; cdr3_aa: CASSSQSGYNEQFF
v_call: TRBV5-1; j_call: TRBJ2-1; clone_size: once; d_call: TRBD1; cdr3_nt: TGCGCCAGCAGCCCTGGACAGGGCTACAATGAGCAGTTCTTC; cdr3_aa: CASSPGQGYNEQFF
v_call: TRBV30; j_call: TRBJ2-6; clone_size: -; d_call: -; cdr3_nt: TGTGCCTATGACAGAAGCTCTGGGGCCAACGTCCTGACTTTC; cdr3_aa: CAYDRSSGANVLTF
v_call: TRBV6-1; j_call: TRBJ2-7; clone_size: -; d_call: TRBD1; cdr3_nt: TGTGCCAGCAGTGAGTTGGACAGGCACAACGAGCAGTACTTC; cdr3_aa: CASSELDRHNEQYF
v_call: TRBV18; j_call: TRBJ1-3; clone_size: -; d_call: -; cdr3_nt: TGTGCCAGCTCACCATCCAGCTCTGGAAACACCATATATTTT; cdr3_aa: CASSPSSSGNTIYF
v_call: TRBV5-1; j_call: TRBJ2-2; clone_size: -; d_call: -; cdr3_nt: TGCGCCAGCAGCTCCCAGGGGTCCGGGGAGCTGTTTTTT; cdr3_aa: CASSSQGSGELFF